This TCR beta chain was sequenced in a study of cytomegalovirus exposure and HLA in healthy donors. Overall study results and limits: The study flagged some 170 TCR beta chains as cytomegalovirus-associated. HLA allele associations emerged for 17,000 or so TCR beta sequences in a later analysis, at 0.05 false discovery rate. For TCR beta chains, V- and J-gene trimming was later linked to a missense DCLRE1C variant. Earlier analysis yielded a pattern in which most TCR beta V segments were productive about 87% or about 30% of the time.

This clone was counted between two and nine times. Its antigen is not identified. With 60 Vbeta and 13 Jbeta primers, the PCR was carried out. Using immunoSEQ multiplex PCR, the repertoire was profiled, and TCRdb retains in-frame clones only, with some absent. The data contain roughly 150,000 clones, about three quarters of them singletons. The CDR3 spans 16 residues. The V and J ends lost 0 bases and 4 bases respectively, with 12 bases between them. Germline CDR1 and CDR2: LGHNA and YSLEER. This chain joins TRBV4-3 and TRBJ1-4; D is perhaps TRBD1 (5 bases). The sequence derives from a woman aged 25 to 39 in good health and CMV-seronegative. The source material was PBMCs. CDR3 loop: CASSQDHTQGNEKLFF. CDR3 DNA: TGCGCCAGCAGCCAAGATCATACGCAGGGTAATGAAAAACTGTTTTTT.